The clone carrying this TCR beta chain was detected only a few times. What it binds is not known. The sample is drawn from a study of T-cell memory formation after mild COVID-19. Study-wide background: TCR clusters were mostly donor specific. The study's findings and limits: A balance of CD4 and CD8 characterized clones contracting day 15 to 85, whereas later expanders leaned CD4+.

After 5'RACE with constant-segment primers, TCR alpha and TCR beta cDNA libraries carrying sample barcodes and UMIs were obtained. TCRdb called the 5' RACE reads again in MiXCR, with one record for every CDR3 protein. Altogether about 68,000 distinct CDR3 sequences are present, 16% being singletons, with the ten largest covering 31%. The CDR3 has 12 amino acids. Per the germline V gene, CDR1 is MNHEY and CDR2 is SVGEGT. With V trimmed by 7 bases and J by 4 bases, 4 bases remained unmatched. The V gene is TRBV6-2 or TRBV6-3, the J gene TRBJ2-7, with 7 positions matching TRBD2. The sequenced sample consisted of PBMCs or a T cell subset sorted from them (not recorded which). The source of this sequence is an adult woman who had mild COVID-19 (a few samples of this study predate the infection). Cell type and time point are not known. The CDR3 here is CASTLGGYEQYF. The CDR3 DNA sequence: TGTGCCAGCACCCTCGGGGGGTACGAGCAGTACTTC.